One sample yielded the 14 T cell receptor beta chains listed below, sequenced in a study of CD8 T cells in ankylosing spondylitis. TCRdb ran MiXCR on the 5' RACE reads and lists one entry per CDR3 protein. The sample lists more than 150,000 distinct CDR3 sequences; 15% to 20% were seen once. The sequencing sample was made of blood, either unsorted or a sorted T cell fraction (not recorded which). The receptors originated from a male donor under 30 with ankylosing spondylitis or in good health (not recorded which).

The chain has TRBV6-6 and TRBJ2-7; 11 nucleotides align to TRBD2. Germline values: CDR1 MNHNY, CDR2 SVGAGI (reference sequence). This CDR3 is built from 15 residues. V gave up 6 bases and J gave up 3 bases; unmatched junction bases: 7. The CDR3 DNA sequence: TGTGCCAGCAGCAACGGGGGACTAGCGGACTACGAGCAGTACTTC. Its translation: CASSNGGLADYEQYF.

This clonotype was detected many times. The gene calls are TRBV6-1 and TRBJ1-1; D gene ambiguous. CDR1 and CDR2 (germline): MNHNS, SASEGT. The CDR3 runs to 13 residues. Trimming shortened V by 1 base and J by 8 bases, and 11 bases separated the two germline ends. CDR3 amino acids: CASSEEVRLEAFF. For the CDR3, the DNA is TGTGCCAGCAGTGAAGAGGTCAGGTTAGAAGCTTTCTTT.

This clonotype came up a few times. The chain couples TRBV5-1 to TRBJ1-3; D is unresolved. The V and J ends lost 0 bases and 1 base respectively, with 11 bases between them. CDR1 and CDR2 (germline): SGHRS, YFSETQ. This CDR3 contains 16 residues. The chain's CDR3 is CASSLEAVRSGNTIYF. CDR3 sequence (DNA): TGCGCCAGCAGCTTGGAAGCGGTACGGTCTGGAAACACCATATATTTT.

This clonotype appeared many times. The J gene is TRBJ2-3, the V gene TRBV12-3 or TRBV12-4; TRBD2 agrees at 9 bases. Unmatched junction bases numbered 8, after V lost 7 bases and J lost 0 bases. The CDR3 is made up of 16 amino acids. CDR3: CASMGGRVWSTDTQYF. The CDR3 nucleotides are TGTGCCAGCATGGGCGGGAGGGTATGGAGCACAGATACGCAGTATTTT.

There are many counts of this clonotype. The rearrangement links TRBV27 to TRBJ2-1; TRBD2 matches at 10 bases. Per the germline V gene, CDR1 is MNHEY and CDR2 is SMNVEV (reference sequence). With 4 bases clipped from V and 5 bases from J, the junction kept 11 bases outside the gene matches. This CDR3 contains 17 residues. This chain's CDR3 is CASSWGRIAGGHNEQFF. The CDR3 DNA sequence: TGTGCCAGCAGTTGGGGGCGTATAGCGGGAGGCCACAATGAGCAGTTCTTC.

In DNA form, the CDR3 reads TGTGCCAGCAGCGAACTAGCGGGAGGGTACAATGAGCAGTTCTTC. Residues: CASSELAGGYNEQFF. The rearrangement uses TRBV7-6 and TRBJ2-1, with 13 positions matching TRBD2. After removal of 5 bases from V and 4 bases from J, the junction contained 2 bases not matched to a gene. There are 15 residues in the CDR3. Germline V gene lookup returns CDR1 SGHVS and CDR2 FNYEAQ.

V and J are TRBV20-1 and TRBJ2-5; 7 bases align to TRBD1. The CDR3 length is 12 residues. CDR1 DFQATT and CDR2 SNEGSKA come from the germline V gene (reference sequence). V shed 6 bases and J 4 bases; nucleotides not matched to a gene: 5. The CDR3 DNA reads as TGCAGTGCCCAGGGGGAATCAGAGACCCAGTACTTC. Translated, it gives CSAQGESETQYF.

The table lists this clonotype with many counts. The chain uses TRBV29-1 and TRBJ2-5; TRBD2 is a possible D gene (5 bases). CDR1 is SQVTM and CDR2 is ANQGSEA in the germline V gene. CDR3 size: 13 residues. V lost 3 bases and J lost 7, with 15 bases in between. The CDR3 here is CSVEREPPWTQYF. CDR3 sequence (DNA): TGCAGCGTTGAGAGGGAGCCCCCATGGACCCAGTACTTC.

This clonotype was detected many times. The chain combines TRBV6-5 with TRBJ1-2; no definite D call. V was shortened by 6 bases and J by 6 bases, with 17 bases between the two germline ends. The CDR3 extends over 14 amino acids. The germline gives CDR1 MNHEY, CDR2 SVGAGI. DNA of the CDR3: TGTGCCAGCAGCGACGGCCTACCTATCGATGGCTACACCTTC. Encoded protein: CASSDGLPIDGYTF.

This clonotype was picked up many times. The rearrangement uses TRBV12-3 or TRBV12-4 and TRBJ2-5; TRBD1 matches 7 bases. CDR3 length equals 15 residues. V dropped 3 bases and J dropped 1; count of bases not matched to a gene: 5. CDR3 sequence (DNA): TGTGCCAGCAGTTTTCCGCGACAGGGCCAAGAGACCCAGTACTTC. It translates to CASSFPRQGQETQYF.

This clonotype has a count of ten or more. The V call is TRBV4-3, the J call TRBJ2-7; D may be TRBD1 (5 bases). The CDR3 extends over 15 amino acids. V gave up 0 bases and J gave up 4 bases, with 13 bases separating them. Per germline, CDR1 LGHNA and CDR2 YSLEER. Here the CDR3 DNA reads TGCGCCAGCAGCCAAGATCCAGGGTTAACATACGAGCAGTACTTC. Translation gives CASSQDPGLTYEQYF.

In its sample, this clonotype was seen many times. This CDR3 reads CASSLKGGYEQYF. CDR3 nucleotides: TGTGCCAGCAGCTTAAAAGGAGGGTACGAGCAGTACTTC. This sequence joins TRBV7-3 and TRBJ2-7, with D maybe TRBD2 (6 bases). V lost 1 base and J 4 bases, leaving 8 bases between the germline ends. This CDR3 comprises 13 residues. Germline assignment: CDR1 SGHTA and CDR2 FQGTGA.

This rearrangement joins TRBV20-1 to TRBJ2-1; 8 nucleotides line up with TRBD2. J was trimmed by 8 bases and V by 2 bases; bases with no gene match: 5. CDR1 and CDR2 from the germline V gene are DFQATT and SNEGSKA (reference sequence). The CDR3 totals 13 residues. The DNA for the CDR3 is TGCAGTGCTAGAAGCGGGAGTCGAGATGAGCAGTTCTTC. This sequence encodes CSARSGSRDEQFF.

This clonotype was seen only a few times. This CDR3 fails to terminate in the conserved phenylalanine or tryptophan, so it likely reflects a read error. This rearrangement joins TRBV27 to TRBJ2-3; no definite D call. Per the germline V gene, CDR1 is MNHEY and CDR2 is SMNVEV (reference sequence). This CDR3 has 15 residues. The V gene lost 7 bases and the J gene lost 1 base, with 15 bases spanning the gap. The CDR3 nucleotides read TGTGCCAGCACCTTCGGACCAGGCGGCACAGATACGCAGTATTCT. Translation gives CASTFGPGGTDTQYS.